The rows below give T cell receptor beta chains drawn from one sample of a study of T cells after posttransplantation cyclophosphamide. Measured with immunoSEQ multiplex PCR; TCRdb has only the in-frame clones, and not every one. The sample lists tens of thousands of clones, 94% seen once, with 2.9% in the top ten. Sequencing was carried out using PBMCs. The receptors were gathered from a woman aged 25 to 45 in good health and a related stem cell transplant donor. The CDR3 runs from the conserved cysteine through the conserved F or W. The D gene is left open where the match is weak. The size entry is marked missing in some rows and otherwise reads once, few, many or a size class.

clone size	D gene	V gene	J gene	CDR3 DNA	CDR3 protein
-	-	TRBV19	TRBJ2-1	TGTGCCAGTAGTACACCGGGTCTACAACCCTTCTTC	CASSTPGLQPFF
-	-	TRBV7-9	TRBJ1-1	TGTGCCAGCAGCCTAGATGAGGGGACGGGGGATCTAGCGAACACTGAAGCTTTCTTT	CASSLDEGTGDLANTEAFF
-	TRBD2	TRBV28	TRBJ2-3	TGTGCCAGCAGTTGGGAGCGGGGAAGCACAGATACGCAGTATTTT	CASSWERGSTDTQYF
-	TRBD1	TRBV10-3	TRBJ1-5	TGTGCCATCAGTGAAGAGGGGGCAGATCAGCCCCAGCATTTT	CAISEEGADQPQHF
-	-	TRBV5-6	TRBJ1-1	TGTGCCAGCAGCTTGGGAACAGGGCTGAACACTGAAGCTTTCTTT	CASSLGTGLNTEAFF
-	TRBD2	TRBV7-8	TRBJ2-5	TGTGCCAGCAGCCTTAGAGGGGACCGGACTAGCGGGGCGGCCCAGTACTTC	CASSLRGDRTSGAAQYF
-	-	TRBV9	TRBJ2-5	TGTGCCAGCAGCGTATTTGGAGCTTCGCTACAAGAGACCCAGTACTTC	CASSVFGASLQETQYF
few	TRBD1	TRBV29-1	TRBJ1-2	TGCAGCGGACAGGGGGCCTATGGCTACACCTTC	CSGQGAYGYTF
-	-	TRBV6-6	TRBJ1-1	TGTGCCAGCAGTTACGGGGGGTCTTATGGGAACACTGAAGCTTTCTTT	CASSYGGSYGNTEAFF
-	TRBD2	TRBV15	TRBJ2-5	TGTGCCACCAGCGGGAATCGACTAGCTATTGAGACCCAGTACTTC	CATSGNRLAIETQYF
-	-	TRBV7-6	TRBJ2-7	TGTGCCAGCAGCTCCGCTAATCCCGGGTCCTACGAGCAGTACTTC	CASSSANPGSYEQYF
once	-	TRBV6-5	TRBJ2-7	TGTGCCAGCAGTTACGCGGGCTACGAGCAGTACTTC	CASSYAGYEQYF
-	-	TRBV5-1	TRBJ2-2	TGCGCCAGTCAGGACGGGGGATCGAACACCGGGGAGCTGTTTTTT	CASQDGGSNTGELFF
-	-	TRBV19	TRBJ2-2	TGTGCCAGTAGTGACCGGACTTGGGAGCTGTTTTTT	CASSDRTWELFF
-	-	TRBV12-5	TRBJ1-6	TGTGCTAGTGGTTTGGTACTCACAGGCGGCTATAATTCACCCCTCCACTTT	CASGLVLTGGYNSPLHF
-	TRBD1	TRBV4-2	TRBJ1-1	TGTGCCAGCAGCCGGCGGCAGGGGGCGGGCAACACTGAAGCTTTCTTT	CASSRRQGAGNTEAFF